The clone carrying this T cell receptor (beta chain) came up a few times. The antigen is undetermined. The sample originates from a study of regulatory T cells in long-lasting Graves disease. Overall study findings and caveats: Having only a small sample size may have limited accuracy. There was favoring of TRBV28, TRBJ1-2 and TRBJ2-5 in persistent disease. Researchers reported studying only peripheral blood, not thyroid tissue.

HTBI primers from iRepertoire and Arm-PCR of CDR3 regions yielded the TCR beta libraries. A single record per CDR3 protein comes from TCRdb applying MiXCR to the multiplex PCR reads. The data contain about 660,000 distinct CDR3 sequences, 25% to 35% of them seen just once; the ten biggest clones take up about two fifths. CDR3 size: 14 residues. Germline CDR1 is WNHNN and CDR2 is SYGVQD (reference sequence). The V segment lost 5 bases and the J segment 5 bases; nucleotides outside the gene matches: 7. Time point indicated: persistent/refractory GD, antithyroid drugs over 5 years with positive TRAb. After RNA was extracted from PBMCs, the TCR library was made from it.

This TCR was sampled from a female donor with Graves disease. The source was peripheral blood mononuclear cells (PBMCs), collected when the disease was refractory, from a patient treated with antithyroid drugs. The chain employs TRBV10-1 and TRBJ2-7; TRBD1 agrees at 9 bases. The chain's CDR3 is CASSLGTGPHEQYF. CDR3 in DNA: TGCGCCAGCAGTCTCGGGACAGGGCCCCACGAGCAGTACTTC.